These 32 T cell receptor beta chains came from one sample sequenced in a study of cytomegalovirus exposure and HLA in healthy donors (dated 2017 in TCRdb). Libraries were built with the immunoSEQ multiplex PCR assay. A mixture of 60 forward primers for TCR Vbeta segments and 13 reverse primers for TCR Jbeta segments was used in the multiplex PCR. TCRdb retrieved this table from immuneACCESS and kept in-frame rearrangements only. Not all clones are present; in checked studies, unresolved V genes account for under half, and no reason is known for the remainder. The sample contains about 94,000 clones, approximately 66% of them found a single time. Roughly 3.9% of the sample is taken by the ten largest. The sample was PBMCs. These receptors all come from a young man in good health and CMV-seronegative.

This clone has just one count. The rearrangement uses TRBV28 and TRBJ1-5; TRBD1 aligns across 7 bases. J was trimmed by 4 bases and V by 6 bases; bases with no gene match: 6. Germline-derived CDR1 and CDR2 are MDHEN and SYDVKM. The CDR3 extends over 14 amino acids. The CDR3 spells CASRIRDRNQPQHF. The CDR3 region has the DNA TGTGCCAGCAGGATCCGGGACAGAAATCAGCCCCAGCATTTT.

This chain joins TRBV29-1 and TRBJ1-4; possible D gene TRBD1, 5 bases. CDR1 SQVTM and CDR2 ANQGSEA come from the germline V gene. The V gene lost 4 bases and the J gene lost 7 bases, with 10 bases spanning the gap. This CDR3 has 12 residues. CDR3 in amino acids: CSVGRGGEKLFF. For the CDR3, the DNA is TGCAGCGTTGGAAGGGGCGGTGAAAAACTGTTTTTT.

This chain links TRBV18 with TRBJ2-7, with D possibly being TRBD1 (6 bases). Deletions cut 3 bases from V and 4 bases from J, with 16 bases between. This CDR3 is 15 amino acids long. Looked up from germline, CDR1 is KGHSH and CDR2 is LQKENI. The CDR3 region is CASSPSLDRRYEQYF. The CDR3 nucleotides read TGTGCCAGCTCACCCTCGTTGGACAGAAGGTACGAGCAGTACTTC.

J is TRBJ2-7 and V is TRBV7-2; 13 bases line up with TRBD2. Germline-derived CDR1 and CDR2 are SGHTA and FQGNSA. CDR3 length equals 14 residues. V gave up 10 bases and J gave up 1 base; unmatched junction bases: 4. As DNA, the CDR3 is TGTGCCACCGGGACTAGCGGGATGTCCTACGAGCAGTACTTC. The encoded protein is CATGTSGMSYEQYF.

The chain carries TRBV11-3 and TRBJ2-4; D might be TRBD1 (5 bases). The CDR3 runs 13 residues. Germline V gene sequence: CDR1 SGHNT, CDR2 YENEEA. Trimming removed 0 bases from V and 12 bases from J, with 12 bases in between. CDR3 bases: TGTGCCAGCAGCTTAGATCGAGAGACAGCTCAGTACTTC. Its protein is CASSLDRETAQYF.

The chain is built from TRBV10-3 and TRBJ1-2; TRBD1 is a possible D gene (5 bases). The CDR3 has 12 residues. The germline CDR1 and CDR2 sequences are ENHRY and SYGVKD. V lost 1 base and J lost 8, with 8 bases in between. CDR3 in amino acids: CAISEWGVGYTF. The CDR3 DNA sequence: TGTGCCATCAGTGAGTGGGGGGTAGGCTACACCTTC.

The chain combines TRBV19 with TRBJ2-7; D may be TRBD1 (6 bases). Trimming left V 6 bases short and J 6 bases short, with 21 bases between. Germline V gene sequence: CDR1 LNHDA, CDR2 SQIVND (reference sequence). CDR3 length: 15 residues. CDR3 residues: CASRRDIQSAGEQYF. CDR3 in DNA: TGTGCCAGTAGACGGGACATCCAGTCCGCGGGCGAGCAGTACTTC. Full variable domain (missing parts from reference TRBV19 and TRBJ2-7): DGGITQSPKYLFRKEGQNVTLSCEQNLNHDAMYWYRQDPGQGLRLIYYSQIVNDFQKGDIAEGYSVSREKKESFPLTVTSAQKNPTAFYLCASRRDIQSAGEQYFGPGTRLTVT.

A few counts support this clone. This chain links TRBV7-3 with TRBJ2-3; 7 nucleotides agree with TRBD2. The CDR3 loop spans 16 amino acids. Germline trimming cut 6 bases from V and 4 bases from J; bases unmatched to any gene: 13. Germline CDR1 and CDR2: SGHTA and FQGTGA. The DNA of the CDR3 is TGTGCCAGCAGTTACAGGCAGGACCGGGGGGCAGATACGCAGTATTTT. It encodes CASSYRQDRGADTQYF.

V gene TRBV5-4 combines with J gene TRBJ2-1; D is perhaps TRBD2 (5 bases). CDR1 is SGHNT, CDR2 YYREEE, per germline (reference sequence). Between the trimmed V and J ends, which lost 4 bases and 9 bases, there was a span of 23 bases. This CDR3 has 16 residues. The CDR3 DNA reads TGTGCCAGCAGCCGTCTGTTGGCTAGAGGACGGGGTGAGCAGTTCTTC. This gives the protein CASSRLLARGRGEQFF. The variable domain in full, completed from reference TRBV5-4 and TRBJ2-1, reads ETGVTQSPTHLIKTRGQQVTLRCSSQSGHNTVSWYQQALGQGPQFIFQYYREEENGRGNFPPRFSGLQFPNYSSELNVNALELDDSALYLCASSRLLARGRGEQFFGPGTRLTVL.

This clone was seen a few times. The rearrangement links TRBV7-3 to TRBJ2-2; 7 bases match TRBD2. V lost 5 bases and J lost 0; bases outside the gene matches: 12. The CDR3 consists of 18 residues. Germline CDR1 is SGHTA and CDR2 is FQGTGA. CDR3 region: CASSPDWGAGTNTGELFF. CDR3 in DNA: TGTGCCAGCAGCCCAGATTGGGGAGCGGGAACGAACACCGGGGAGCTGTTTTTT.

In its sample, this clone was seen a few times. The chain links TRBV6-1 to TRBJ1-4; 8 positions agree with TRBD1. This CDR3 has 18 amino acids. Germline values: CDR1 MNHNS, CDR2 SASEGT. V lost 0 bases, J lost 3 bases, and 9 bases stayed unmatched. CDR3 coding DNA: TGTGCCAGCAGTGAAGCTCCAACAGGGGGATGGGCTAATGAAAAACTGTTTTTT. This codes for CASSEAPTGGWANEKLFF.

The rearrangement uses TRBV12-5 and TRBJ2-5; the D gene is possibly TRBD1 (5 bases). Germline assignment: CDR1 LGHNT and CDR2 FRNRAP. Deletions cut 0 bases from V and 5 bases from J, with 19 bases between. The CDR3 runs to 17 residues. CDR3 bases: TGTGCTAGTGGTTTGGTAACAGGCCCGGGTGGTTGGGAGACCCAGTACTTC. Protein sequence: CASGLVTGPGGWETQYF.

V gene TRBV28 combines with J gene TRBJ2-4; TRBD1 matches at 10 bases. The CDR3 runs to 16 residues. With V trimmed by 5 bases and J by 0 bases, 4 bases remained unmatched. CDR1 and CDR2 from the germline V gene are MDHEN and SYDVKM. CDR3: CASSRDRGLAKNIQYF. The CDR3 region has the DNA TGTGCCAGCAGTCGAGACAGGGGGCTAGCCAAAAACATTCAGTACTTC.

The rearrangement links TRBV6-6 to TRBJ2-7; TRBD1 agrees at 7 bases. J gave up 5 bases and V 7 bases, and 11 bases lay outside the gene matches. Germline V gene sequence: CDR1 MNHNY, CDR2 SVGAGI (reference sequence). The CDR3 loop spans 14 amino acids. CDR3 amino acids: CASKKRDSRNEQYF. The CDR3 nucleotides are TGTGCCAGCAAAAAAAGGGACAGCCGGAACGAGCAGTACTTC.

In this sample, this clone turned up a few times. The junction departs from germline at one end; a sequencing error may be responsible. The V gene is TRBV7-7, the J gene TRBJ1-1; D call uncertain. Germline V gene data show CDR1 as SSHAT and CDR2 as FNYEAQ (reference sequence). The CDR3 has 13 amino acids. This CDR3 is CASSLAGSSEAFF. CDR3 nucleotides: TGTGCTAGCAGCTTAGCGGGGAGTAGTGAAGCTTTCTTT.

The chain links TRBV6-1 to TRBJ1-2; no reliable D call. The CDR3 is 12 amino acids. Germline CDR1 and CDR2: MNHNS and SASEGT. The V gene lost 7 bases and the J gene lost 2 bases, with 8 bases spanning the gap. This chain's CDR3 is CASIWQNYGYTF. The CDR3 DNA sequence: TGTGCCAGCATTTGGCAGAACTATGGCTACACCTTC.

This clone was counted only a few times. V is TRBV11-2 and J is TRBJ2-3; TRBD2 agrees at 13 bases. The germline gives CDR1 SGHAT, CDR2 FQNNGV. The CDR3 loop spans 16 amino acids. V was pared by 4 bases and J by 5 bases, with 6 bases of the junction left unmatched. CDR3 residues: CASSSALAGGQDTQYF. For the CDR3, the DNA is TGTGCCAGCAGCTCCGCACTAGCGGGAGGGCAAGATACGCAGTATTTT.

Notes on this clone: The junction and the germline gene differ at one end; a read error may be behind it. The J gene is TRBJ1-1, the V gene TRBV7-9; TRBD1 is a possible D gene (5 bases). The CDR3 runs to 11 residues. Germline V CDR1 and CDR2: SEHNR, FQNEAQ (reference sequence). DNA for the CDR3: TGTTCCAGCAGCTTATGGACAGAAGCTTTCTTT. Translation: CSSSLWTEAFF.

In this sample, this clone turned up a few times. The chain joins TRBV7-2 to TRBJ2-1; the match to TRBD2 covers 7 bases. Germline trimming cut 1 base from V and 5 bases from J; bases unmatched to any gene: 5. This CDR3 comprises 15 residues. CDR1 and CDR2 from the germline V gene are SGHTA and FQGNSA. CDR3 nucleotide sequence: TGTGCCAGCAGCTTAGACGGGGGGACTCACAATGAGCAGTTCTTC. It encodes CASSLDGGTHNEQFF.

The CDR3 sequence: CASSREGARQGVTDTQYF. The DNA for the CDR3 is TGTGCCAGCAGCCGAGAGGGGGCTAGACAAGGGGTCACAGATACGCAGTATTTT. The J gene is TRBJ2-3, the V gene TRBV7-2, with 7 bases lining up with TRBD1. With V trimmed by 5 bases and J by 2 bases, 16 bases remained unmatched. The CDR3 is 18 amino acids. Germline V gene lookup returns CDR1 SGHTA and CDR2 FQGNSA.

The rearrangement uses TRBV4-2 and TRBJ2-6, with TRBD2 as a possible D gene (6 bases). The germline CDR1 and CDR2 sequences are LGHNA and YNFKEQ. The CDR3 consists of 19 residues. Trimming took 1 base from V and 0 from J, leaving 16 bases between them. DNA of the CDR3: TGTGCCAGCAGCCAAGGGAATAGCGGAGGGAGCTCTGGGGCCAACGTCCTGACTTTC. Protein sequence: CASSQGNSGGSSGANVLTF.

The V gene is TRBV10-3, the J gene TRBJ2-7, with D perhaps TRBD2 (5 bases). The CDR3 is made up of 13 amino acids. Germline values: CDR1 ENHRY, CDR2 SYGVKD. The V end lost 6 bases, the J end lost 6 bases, and 15 bases lay between the germline ends. Here the CDR3 DNA reads TGTGCCATCAGCAAAGCGGAGTTGGGCGAGCAGTACTTC. Translated, it gives CAISKAELGEQYF.

The chain carries TRBV5-1 and TRBJ2-7; D is perhaps TRBD2 (5 bases). V shed 3 bases and J shed 2 bases, with 12 bases lying between them. The CDR3 contains 14 residues. Germline V gene data show CDR1 as SGHRS and CDR2 as YFSETQ. The CDR3 coding sequence is TGCGCCAGCAGCTCCCAAACGGGGACCTACGAGCAGTACTTC. Amino acids: CASSSQTGTYEQYF.

Here the CDR3 reads CASSIVLAVQETQYF. The CDR3 nucleotides read TGTGCCAGTAGTATCGTACTAGCGGTACAAGAGACCCAGTACTTC. The chain carries TRBV19 and TRBJ2-5, with 8 bases lining up with TRBD2. J was trimmed by 2 bases and V by 3 bases; bases with no gene match: 5. From germline, CDR1 is LNHDA and CDR2 SQIVND (reference sequence). CDR3 length: 15 residues.

This clone appeared once. J is TRBJ1-1 and V is TRBV15, with D uncertain. V was cut by 5 bases and J by 7 bases, with 8 bases left in between. Germline loops: CDR1 LNHNV, CDR2 YYDKDF (reference sequence). The CDR3 contains 11 residues. The CDR3 DNA reads as TGTGCCACCAGCGCCAACTTTGAAGCTTTCTTT. Amino acids: CATSANFEAFF.

The chain carries TRBV4-3 and TRBJ2-7, with D perhaps matching TRBD2 (5 bases). The germline V gene encodes CDR1 LGHNA and CDR2 YSLEER. Trimming cost V 3 bases and J 6 bases, with 12 bases left between them. This CDR3 region has 13 residues. CDR3 residues: CASSQEVVLEQYF. CDR3 DNA sequence: TGCGCCAGCAGCCAGGAGGTTGTTCTCGAGCAGTACTTC.

The chain carries TRBV13 and TRBJ1-4, with 8 positions matching TRBD1. V shed 0 bases and J 8 bases; nucleotides not matched to a gene: 8. Germline CDR1 and CDR2: PRHDT and FYEKMQ (reference sequence). The CDR3 is 16 residues long. The CDR3 protein is CASSLGARGRGEKLFF. CDR3 in DNA: TGTGCCAGCAGCTTAGGGGCCAGGGGGCGCGGAGAAAAACTGTTTTTT.

V and J are TRBV19 and TRBJ2-7, with D possibly TRBD1 on 5 matching bases. CDR1 and CDR2 (germline): LNHDA, SQIVND (reference sequence). Between the trimmed V and J ends, which lost 3 bases and 7 bases, there was a span of 28 bases. CDR3 size: 18 residues. Here the CDR3 reads CASSMIITRPGPSGEQYF. The CDR3 bases are TGTGCCAGTAGTATGATAATTACCCGTCCAGGCCCATCAGGGGAGCAGTACTTC.

V gene TRBV4-2 combines with J gene TRBJ2-2; TRBD2 matches at 7 bases. V shed 3 bases and J 2 bases; nucleotides not matched to a gene: 9. The CDR3 sequence is 17 residues long. Germline V CDR1 and CDR2: LGHNA, YNFKEQ. The CDR3 DNA follows: TGTGCCAGCAGCCAGGCAAGACTAGCAGACAACACCGGGGAGCTGTTTTTT. As protein: CASSQARLADNTGELFF.

The CDR3 is CASSLIWGAGELFF. In nucleotides, the CDR3 is TGTGCCAGCAGCTTAATTTGGGGGGCCGGGGAGCTGTTTTTT. J is TRBJ2-2 and V is TRBV7-3, with D possibly TRBD2 on 6 matching bases. Germline CDR1 is SGHTA and CDR2 is FQGTGA. This CDR3 contains 14 residues. Trimming stripped 1 base from V and 6 bases from J, with 9 bases between.

The chain combines TRBV4-3 with TRBJ1-1, with 8 nucleotides matching TRBD1. V shed 2 bases and J 5 bases; nucleotides not matched to a gene: 4. This CDR3 spans 14 amino acids. Germline V CDR1 and CDR2: LGHNA, YSLEER. CDR3 amino acids: CASSQPTGVTEAFF. The CDR3 bases are TGCGCCAGCAGCCAACCGACAGGGGTGACTGAAGCTTTCTTT.

This clone was detected only once. The chain employs TRBV7-3 and TRBJ2-7; 11 bases agree with TRBD1. V was pared by 5 bases and J by 7 bases, with 10 bases of the junction left unmatched. Germline CDR1 is SGHTA and CDR2 is FQGTGA. This CDR3 contains 15 residues. In nucleotides, the CDR3 is TGTGCCAGCAGCCCCGGACAGGGGGCAGTTTGGGAGCAGTACTTC. This gives the protein CASSPGQGAVWEQYF.